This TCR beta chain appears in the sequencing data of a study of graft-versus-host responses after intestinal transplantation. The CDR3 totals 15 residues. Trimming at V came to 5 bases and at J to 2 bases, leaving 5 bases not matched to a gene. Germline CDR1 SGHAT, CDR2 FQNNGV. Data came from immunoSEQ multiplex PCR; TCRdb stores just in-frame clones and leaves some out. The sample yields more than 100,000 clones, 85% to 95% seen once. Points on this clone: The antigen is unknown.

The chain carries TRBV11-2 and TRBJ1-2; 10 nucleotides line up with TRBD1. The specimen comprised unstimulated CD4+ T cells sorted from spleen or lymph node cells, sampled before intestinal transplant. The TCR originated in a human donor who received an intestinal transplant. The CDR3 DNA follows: TGTGCCAGCAGCGGTTGGGACAGGGGAAACTATGGCTACACCTTC. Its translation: CASSGWDRGNYGYTF.